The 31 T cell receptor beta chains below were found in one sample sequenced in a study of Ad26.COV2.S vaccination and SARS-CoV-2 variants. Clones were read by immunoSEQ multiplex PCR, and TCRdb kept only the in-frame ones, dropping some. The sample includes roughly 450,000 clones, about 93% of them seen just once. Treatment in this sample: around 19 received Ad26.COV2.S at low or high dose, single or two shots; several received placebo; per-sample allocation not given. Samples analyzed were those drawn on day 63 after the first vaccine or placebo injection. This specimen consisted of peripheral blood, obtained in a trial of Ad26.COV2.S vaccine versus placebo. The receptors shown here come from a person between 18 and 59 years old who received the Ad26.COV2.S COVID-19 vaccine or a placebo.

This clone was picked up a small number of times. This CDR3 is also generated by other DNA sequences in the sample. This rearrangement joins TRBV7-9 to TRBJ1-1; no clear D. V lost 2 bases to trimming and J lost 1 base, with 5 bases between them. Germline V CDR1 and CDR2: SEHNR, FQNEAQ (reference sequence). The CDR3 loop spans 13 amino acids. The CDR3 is CASSLYRNTEAFF. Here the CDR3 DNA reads TGTGCCAGCAGCTTATACAGGAACACTGAAGCTTTCTTT. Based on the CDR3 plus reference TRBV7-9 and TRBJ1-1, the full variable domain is DTGVSQNPRHKITKRGQNVTFRCDPISEHNRLYWYRQTLGQGPEFLTYFQNEAQLEKSRLLSDRFSAERPKGSFSTLEIQRTEQGDSAMYLCASSLYRNTEAFFGQGTRLTVV.

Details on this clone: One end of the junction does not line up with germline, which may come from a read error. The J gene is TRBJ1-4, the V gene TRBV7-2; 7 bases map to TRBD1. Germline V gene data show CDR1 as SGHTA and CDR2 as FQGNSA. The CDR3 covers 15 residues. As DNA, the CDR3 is TGTGCCAGCAGCACGGACAGGAGATCTAACGAAAAACTGTTTTTT. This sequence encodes CASSTDRRSNEKLFF.

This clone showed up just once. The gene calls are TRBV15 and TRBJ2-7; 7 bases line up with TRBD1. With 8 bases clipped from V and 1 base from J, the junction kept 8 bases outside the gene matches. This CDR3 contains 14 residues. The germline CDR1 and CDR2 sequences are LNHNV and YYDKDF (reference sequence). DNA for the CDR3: TGTGCCACCGGACAGGCGAGCCGATCCTACGAGCAGTACTTC. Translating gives CATGQASRSYEQYF.

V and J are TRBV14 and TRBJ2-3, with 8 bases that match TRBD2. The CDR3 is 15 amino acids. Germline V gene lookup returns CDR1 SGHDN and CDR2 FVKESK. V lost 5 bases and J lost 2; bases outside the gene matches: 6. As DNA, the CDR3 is TGTGCCAGCAGCACCCTAGCGGGCGCCACAGATACGCAGTATTTT. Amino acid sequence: CASSTLAGATDTQYF.

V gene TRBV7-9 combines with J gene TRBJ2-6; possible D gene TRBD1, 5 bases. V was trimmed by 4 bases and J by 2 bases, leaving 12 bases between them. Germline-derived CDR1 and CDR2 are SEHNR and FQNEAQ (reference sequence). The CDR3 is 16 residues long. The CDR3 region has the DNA TGTGCCAGCAGCTCCAGGGTGGCCCCTGGGGCCAACGTCCTGACTTTC. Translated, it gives CASSSRVAPGANVLTF.

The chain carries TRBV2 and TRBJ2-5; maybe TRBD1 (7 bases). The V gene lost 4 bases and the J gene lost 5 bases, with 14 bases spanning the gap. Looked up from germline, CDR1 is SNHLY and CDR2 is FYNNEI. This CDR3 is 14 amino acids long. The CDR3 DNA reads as TGTGCCAGCAGTGGGAGGGGGCGTTTGGAGACCCAGTACTTC. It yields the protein CASSGRGRLETQYF.

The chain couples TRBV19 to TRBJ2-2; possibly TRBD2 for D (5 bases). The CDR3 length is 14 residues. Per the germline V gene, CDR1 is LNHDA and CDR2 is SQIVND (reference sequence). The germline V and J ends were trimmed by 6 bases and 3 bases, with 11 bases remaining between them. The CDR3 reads CASRGLDYTGELFF. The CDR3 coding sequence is TGTGCCAGTAGAGGACTGGATTACACCGGGGAGCTGTTTTTT.

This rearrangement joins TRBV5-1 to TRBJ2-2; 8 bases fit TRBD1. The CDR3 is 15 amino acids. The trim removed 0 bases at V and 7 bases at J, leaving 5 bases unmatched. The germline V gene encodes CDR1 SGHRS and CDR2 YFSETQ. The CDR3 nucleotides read TGCGCCAGCAGCTTGGGGGACAGGATGAACGGGGAGCTGTTTTTT. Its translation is CASSLGDRMNGELFF. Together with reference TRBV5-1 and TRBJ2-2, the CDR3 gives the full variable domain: KAGVTQTPRYLIKTRGQQVTLSCSPISGHRSVSWYQQTPGQGLQFLFEYFSETQRNKGNFPGRFSGRQFSNSRSEMNVSTLELGDSALYLCASSLGDRMNGELFFGEGSRLTVL.

CDR3 sequence reads: CASSYQINQPQHF. The CDR3 DNA sequence: TGTGCCAGCAGCTATCAGATAAATCAGCCCCAGCATTTT. This chain joins TRBV7-2 and TRBJ1-5; D is undetermined. Between the trimmed V and J ends, which lost 4 bases and 4 bases, there was a span of 8 bases. CDR3 length equals 13 residues. Germline CDR1 and CDR2: SGHTA and FQGNSA.

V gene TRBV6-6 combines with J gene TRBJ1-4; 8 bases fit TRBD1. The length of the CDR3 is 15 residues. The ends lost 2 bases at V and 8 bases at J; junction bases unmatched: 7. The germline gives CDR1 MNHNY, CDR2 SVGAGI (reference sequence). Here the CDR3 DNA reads TGTGCCAGCAGTTACCCCCCACAGGGGGGCGAAAAACTGTTTTTT. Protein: CASSYPPQGGEKLFF.

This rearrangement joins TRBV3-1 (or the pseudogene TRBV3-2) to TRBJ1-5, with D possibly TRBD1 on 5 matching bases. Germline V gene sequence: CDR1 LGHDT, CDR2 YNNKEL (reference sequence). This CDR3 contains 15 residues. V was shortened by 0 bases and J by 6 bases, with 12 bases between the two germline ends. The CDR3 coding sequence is TGTGCCAGCAGCCAAGATCCCCGGGGCGGTCAGCCCCAGCATTTT. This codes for CASSQDPRGGQPQHF.

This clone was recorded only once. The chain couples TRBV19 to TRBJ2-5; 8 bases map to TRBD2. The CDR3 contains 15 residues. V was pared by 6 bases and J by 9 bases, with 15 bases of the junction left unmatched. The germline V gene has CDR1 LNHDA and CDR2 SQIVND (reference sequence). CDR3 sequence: CASSAKPGLGSPQYF. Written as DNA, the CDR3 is TGTGCCAGTAGCGCTAAACCGGGACTAGGGAGTCCCCAGTACTTC.

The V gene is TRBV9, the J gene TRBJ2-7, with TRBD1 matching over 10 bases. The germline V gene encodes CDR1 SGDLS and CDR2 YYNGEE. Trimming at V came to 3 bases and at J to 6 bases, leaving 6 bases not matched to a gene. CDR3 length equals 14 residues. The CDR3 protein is CASSAGGTGAEQYF. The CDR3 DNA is TGTGCCAGCAGCGCTGGGGGGACAGGGGCCGAGCAGTACTTC.

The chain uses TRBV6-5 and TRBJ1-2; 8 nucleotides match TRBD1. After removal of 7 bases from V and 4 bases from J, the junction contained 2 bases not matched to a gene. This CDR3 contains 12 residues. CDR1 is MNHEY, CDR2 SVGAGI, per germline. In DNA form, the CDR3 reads TGTGCCAGCATGGGACAGGTCTATGGCTACACCTTC. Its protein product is CASMGQVYGYTF.

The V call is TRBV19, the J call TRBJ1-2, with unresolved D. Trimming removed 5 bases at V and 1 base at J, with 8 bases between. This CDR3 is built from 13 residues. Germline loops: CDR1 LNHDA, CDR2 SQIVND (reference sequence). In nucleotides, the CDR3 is TGTGCCAGTAGTCCGACGTATAACTATGGCTACACCTTC. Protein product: CASSPTYNYGYTF.

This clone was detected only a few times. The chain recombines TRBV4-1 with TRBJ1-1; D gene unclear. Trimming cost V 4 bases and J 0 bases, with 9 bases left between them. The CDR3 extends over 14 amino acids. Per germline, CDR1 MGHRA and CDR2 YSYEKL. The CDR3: CASSRAPMNTEAFF. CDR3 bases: TGCGCCAGCAGCCGAGCCCCCATGAACACTGAAGCTTTCTTT.

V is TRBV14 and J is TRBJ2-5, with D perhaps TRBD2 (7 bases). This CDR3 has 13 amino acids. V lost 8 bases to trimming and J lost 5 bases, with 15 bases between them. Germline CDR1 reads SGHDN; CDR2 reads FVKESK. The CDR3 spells CASSRGARETQYF. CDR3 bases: TGTGCCAGCTCTCGGGGGGCCCGGGAGACCCAGTACTTC.

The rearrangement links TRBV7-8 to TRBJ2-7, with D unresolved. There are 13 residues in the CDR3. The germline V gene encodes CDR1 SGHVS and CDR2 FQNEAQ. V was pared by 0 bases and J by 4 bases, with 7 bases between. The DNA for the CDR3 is TGTGCCAGCAGCTTAGCGTTAGAATACGAGCAGTACTTC. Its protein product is CASSLALEYEQYF.

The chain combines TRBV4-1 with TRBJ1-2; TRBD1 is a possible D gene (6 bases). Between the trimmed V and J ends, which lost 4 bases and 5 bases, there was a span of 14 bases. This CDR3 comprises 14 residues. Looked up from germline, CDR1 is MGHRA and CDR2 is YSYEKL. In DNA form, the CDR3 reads TGCGCCAGCAGCCCCGGCAGGGGTGATTATGGCTACACCTTC. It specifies CASSPGRGDYGYTF.

In DNA, the CDR3 is TGTGCCAGCAGCTTGGTTTCAGACAACTATGGCTACACCTTC. Protein product: CASSLVSDNYGYTF. V and J are TRBV5-4 and TRBJ1-2; D is unresolved. Germline CDR1 is SGHNT and CDR2 is YYREEE (reference sequence). The ends were cut back, 0 bases at V and 2 bases at J, with 8 bases in the middle. The CDR3 is 14 amino acids. Full variable domain (outside the CDR3, taken from reference TRBV5-4 and TRBJ1-2): ETGVTQSPTHLIKTRGQQVTLRCSSQSGHNTVSWYQQALGQGPQFIFQYYREEENGRGNFPPRFSGLQFPNYSSELNVNALELDDSALYLCASSLVSDNYGYTFGSGTRLTVV.

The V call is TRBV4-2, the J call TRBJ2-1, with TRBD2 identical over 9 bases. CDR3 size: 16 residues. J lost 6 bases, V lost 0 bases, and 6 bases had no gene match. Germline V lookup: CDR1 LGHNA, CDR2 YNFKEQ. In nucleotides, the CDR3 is TGTGCCAGCAGCCAAGATGCTAGCGGGGCCCTCAATGAGCAGTTCTTC. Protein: CASSQDASGALNEQFF.

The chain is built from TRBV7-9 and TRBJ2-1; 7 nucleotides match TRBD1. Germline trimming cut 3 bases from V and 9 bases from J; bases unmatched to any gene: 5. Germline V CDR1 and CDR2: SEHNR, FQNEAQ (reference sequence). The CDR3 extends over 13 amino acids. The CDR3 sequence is CASSFQQGTEQFF. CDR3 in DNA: TGTGCCAGCAGCTTTCAACAGGGGACTGAGCAGTTCTTC.

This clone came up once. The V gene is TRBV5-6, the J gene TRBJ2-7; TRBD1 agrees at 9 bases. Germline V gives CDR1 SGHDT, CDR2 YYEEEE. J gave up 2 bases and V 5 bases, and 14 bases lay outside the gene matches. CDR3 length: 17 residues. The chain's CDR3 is CASSYTAGTGTTYEQYF. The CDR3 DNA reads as TGTGCCAGCAGTTATACAGCCGGGACAGGGACAACCTACGAGCAGTACTTC.

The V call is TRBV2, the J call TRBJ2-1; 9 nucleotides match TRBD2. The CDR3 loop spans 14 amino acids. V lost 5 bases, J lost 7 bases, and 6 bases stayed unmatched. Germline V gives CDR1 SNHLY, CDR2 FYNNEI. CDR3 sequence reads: CASSRREGYNEQFF. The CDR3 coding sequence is TGTGCCAGCAGTCGGCGGGAGGGCTATAATGAGCAGTTCTTC.

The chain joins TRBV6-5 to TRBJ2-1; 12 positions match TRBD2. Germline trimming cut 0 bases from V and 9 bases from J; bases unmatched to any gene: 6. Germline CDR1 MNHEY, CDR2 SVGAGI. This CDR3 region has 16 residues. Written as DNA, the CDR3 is TGTGCCAGCAGTTACTCGATGACTAGCGGGAGATCTGAGCAGTTCTTC. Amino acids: CASSYSMTSGRSEQFF.

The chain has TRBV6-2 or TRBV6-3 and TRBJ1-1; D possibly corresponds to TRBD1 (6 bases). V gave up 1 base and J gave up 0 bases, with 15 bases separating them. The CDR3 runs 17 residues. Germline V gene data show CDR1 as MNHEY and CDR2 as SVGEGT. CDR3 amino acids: CASSYFSNRELNTEAFF. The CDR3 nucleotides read TGTGCCAGCAGTTACTTTTCCAACAGGGAGCTGAACACTGAAGCTTTCTTT.

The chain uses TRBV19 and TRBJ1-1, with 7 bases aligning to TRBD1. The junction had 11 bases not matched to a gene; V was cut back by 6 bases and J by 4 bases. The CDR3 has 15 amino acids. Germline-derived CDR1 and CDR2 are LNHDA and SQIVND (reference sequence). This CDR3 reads CASRGREGAGTEAFF. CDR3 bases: TGTGCCAGTAGGGGCAGGGAGGGGGCGGGCACTGAAGCTTTCTTT. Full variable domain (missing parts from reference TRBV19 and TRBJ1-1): DGGITQSPKYLFRKEGQNVTLSCEQNLNHDAMYWYRQDPGQGLRLIYYSQIVNDFQKGDIAEGYSVSREKKESFPLTVTSAQKNPTAFYLCASRGREGAGTEAFFGQGTRLTVV.

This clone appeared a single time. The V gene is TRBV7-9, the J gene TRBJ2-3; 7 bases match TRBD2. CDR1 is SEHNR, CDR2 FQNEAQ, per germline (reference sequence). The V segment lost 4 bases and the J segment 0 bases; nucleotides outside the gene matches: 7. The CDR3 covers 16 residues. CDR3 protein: CASSSPGSGSTDTQYF. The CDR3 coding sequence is TGTGCCAGCAGCTCGCCGGGTAGCGGGAGCACAGATACGCAGTATTTT.

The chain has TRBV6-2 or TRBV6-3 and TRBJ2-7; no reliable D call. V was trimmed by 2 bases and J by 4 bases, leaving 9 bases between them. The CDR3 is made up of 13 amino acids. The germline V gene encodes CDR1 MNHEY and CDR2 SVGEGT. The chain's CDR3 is CASSYDAFYEQYF. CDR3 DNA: TGTGCCAGCAGTTACGACGCTTTTTACGAGCAGTACTTC.

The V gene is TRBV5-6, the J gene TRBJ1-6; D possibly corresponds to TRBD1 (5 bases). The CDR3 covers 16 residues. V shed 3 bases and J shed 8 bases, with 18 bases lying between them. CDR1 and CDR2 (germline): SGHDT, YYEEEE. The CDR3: CASSWGTPLNDSPLHF. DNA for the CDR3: TGTGCCAGCAGCTGGGGGACCCCTCTTAATGATTCACCCCTCCACTTT.

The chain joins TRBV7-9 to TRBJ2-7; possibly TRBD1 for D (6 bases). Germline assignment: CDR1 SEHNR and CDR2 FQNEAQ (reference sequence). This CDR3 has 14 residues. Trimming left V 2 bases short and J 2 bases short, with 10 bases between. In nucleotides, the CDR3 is TGTGCCAGCAGCTTAAGGGGGACGGCCTACGAGCAGTACTTC. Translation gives CASSLRGTAYEQYF.